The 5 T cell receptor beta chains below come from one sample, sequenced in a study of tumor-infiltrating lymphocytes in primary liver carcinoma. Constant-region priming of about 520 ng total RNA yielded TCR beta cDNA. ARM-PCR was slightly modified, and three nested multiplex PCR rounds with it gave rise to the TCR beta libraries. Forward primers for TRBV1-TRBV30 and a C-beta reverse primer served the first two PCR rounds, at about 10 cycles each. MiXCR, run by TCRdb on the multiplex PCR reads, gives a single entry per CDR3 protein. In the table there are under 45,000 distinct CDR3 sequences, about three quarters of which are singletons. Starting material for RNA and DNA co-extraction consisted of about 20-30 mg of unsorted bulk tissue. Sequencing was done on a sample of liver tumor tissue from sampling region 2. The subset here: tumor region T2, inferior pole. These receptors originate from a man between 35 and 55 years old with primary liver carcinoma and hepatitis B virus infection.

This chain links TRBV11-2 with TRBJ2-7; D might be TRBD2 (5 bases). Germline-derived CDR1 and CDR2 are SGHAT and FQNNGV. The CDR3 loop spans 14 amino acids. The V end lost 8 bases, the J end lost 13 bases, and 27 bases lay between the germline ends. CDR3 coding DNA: TGTGCCAGCTGCCTGCCAGATGAAACTCAGCGGACTTACTTC. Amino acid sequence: CASCLPDETQRTYF.

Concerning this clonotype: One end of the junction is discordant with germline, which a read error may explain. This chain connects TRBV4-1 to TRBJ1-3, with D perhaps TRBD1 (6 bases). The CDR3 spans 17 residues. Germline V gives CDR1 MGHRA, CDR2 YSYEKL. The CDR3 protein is CASSQLRTAGSGNSIYF. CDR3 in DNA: TGCGCCAGCAGCCAACTAAGGACAGCAGGCTCTGGAAACAGCATATATTTT.

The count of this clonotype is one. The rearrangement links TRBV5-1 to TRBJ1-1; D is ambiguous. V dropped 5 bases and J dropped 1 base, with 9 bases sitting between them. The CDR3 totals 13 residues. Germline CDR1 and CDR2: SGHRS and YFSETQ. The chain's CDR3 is CASRPGTNTEAFF. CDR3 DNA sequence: TGCGCCAGCAGACCCGGCACGAACACTGAAGCTTTCTTT.

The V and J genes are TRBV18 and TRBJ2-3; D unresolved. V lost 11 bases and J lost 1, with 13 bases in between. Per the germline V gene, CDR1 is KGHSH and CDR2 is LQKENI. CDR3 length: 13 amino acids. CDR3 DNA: TGTGCCTGCGGTTGGGCCCGCACAGATACGCAGTATTTT. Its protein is CACGWARTDTQYF.

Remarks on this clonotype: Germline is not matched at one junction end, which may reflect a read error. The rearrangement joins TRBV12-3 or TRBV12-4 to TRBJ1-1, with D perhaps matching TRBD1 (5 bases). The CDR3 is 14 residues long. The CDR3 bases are TGTGCCAGCAGTTTGGTGGGTAGGGACGCTGAGGCTTTCTTT. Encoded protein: CASSLVGRDAEAFF.